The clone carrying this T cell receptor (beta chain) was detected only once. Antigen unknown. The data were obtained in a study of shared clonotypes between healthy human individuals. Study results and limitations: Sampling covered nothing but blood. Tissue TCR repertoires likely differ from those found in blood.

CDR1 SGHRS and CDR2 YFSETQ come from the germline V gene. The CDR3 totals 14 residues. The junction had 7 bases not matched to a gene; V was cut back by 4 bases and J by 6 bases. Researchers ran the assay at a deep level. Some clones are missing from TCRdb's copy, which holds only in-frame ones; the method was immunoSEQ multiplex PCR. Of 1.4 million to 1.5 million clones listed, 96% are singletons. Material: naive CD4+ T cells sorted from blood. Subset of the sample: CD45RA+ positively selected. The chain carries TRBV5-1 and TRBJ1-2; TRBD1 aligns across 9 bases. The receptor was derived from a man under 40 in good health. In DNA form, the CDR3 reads TGCGCCAGCAGCATTGGGACAGGGAATGATGGCTACACCTTC. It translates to CASSIGTGNDGYTF. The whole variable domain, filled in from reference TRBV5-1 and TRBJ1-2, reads KAGVTQTPRYLIKTRGQQVTLSCSPISGHRSVSWYQQTPGQGLQFLFEYFSETQRNKGNFPGRFSGRQFSNSRSEMNVSTLELGDSALYLCASSIGTGNDGYTFGSGTRLTVV.